This is a list of T cell receptor beta chains from one sample in a study of shared clonotypes between healthy human individuals. Sequenced by immunoSEQ multiplex PCR; TCRdb stores in-frame clones only, minus some. Of about a million clones in the sample, about three quarters were seen once. The specimen sequenced was memory CD4+ T cells sorted from blood. The receptors originated from a man younger than 35 in good health. Each CDR3 is given with its conserved first and last residue. D genes are given only for firm matches. A clone size is listed for some rows: how often the clone was seen (once, few, many), or a class if it is expanded.

>TRBJ2-5|few|NA|TRBV30
TGTGCCTGGAGGGAAGACCAGGGTTTTCTAGAGACCCAGTACTTC
CAWREDQGFLETQYF
>TRBJ2-1|NA|NA|TRBV27
TGTGCCAGCAGTCCATACCGAACAAACAATGAGCAGTTCTTC
CASSPYRTNNEQFF
>TRBJ1-4|NA|TRBD1|TRBV30
TGTGCCTGGAGCCTTAACAGGGGATCTAATGAAAAACTGTTTTTT
CAWSLNRGSNEKLFF
>TRBJ2-1|NA|NA|TRBV5-1
TGCGCCAGCAGCTTGGGGGGGCTTAATGAGCAGTTCTTC
CASSLGGLNEQFF
>TRBJ1-2|NA|NA|TRBV7-9
TGTGCCAGCAGCTTAGAGGGACGGTGGAGTGGCTACACCTTC
CASSLEGRWSGYTF
>TRBJ1-5|NA|NA|TRBV6-1
TGTGCCAGCAGTGAATCCGGGAGTATCAATCAGCCCCAGCATTTT
CASSESGSINQPQHF
>TRBJ2-7|once|TRBD1|TRBV18
TGTGCCAGCTCACCATTGGATCGGACAGGGACCTACGAGCAGTACTTC
CASSPLDRTGTYEQYF
>TRBJ2-7|NA|TRBD1|TRBV4-3
TGCGCCAGCAGCCAAGAAGGGGGCCACACCGGGGAGCAGTACTTC
CASSQEGGHTGEQYF
>TRBJ2-5|NA|NA|TRBV18
TGTGCCAGCTCACCTCTAGGGGAGACCCAGTACTTC
CASSPLGETQYF
>TRBJ1-6|NA|NA|TRBV2
TGTGCCAGCAGTGACAGTTGGTCCCAAAATTCACCCCTCCACTTT
CASSDSWSQNSPLHF
>TRBJ2-6|few|NA|TRBV25-1
TGTGCCAGCAGTGTGGGGGGCGATAGCAACGTCCTGACTTTC
CASSVGGDSNVLTF
>TRBJ2-7|NA|NA|TRBV7-9
TGTGCCAGCAGCTTAGCGGCCCTCAACGAGCAGTACTTC
CASSLAALNEQYF
>TRBJ1-2|NA|TRBD1|TRBV7-2
TGTGCCAGCAGCAAAGAGGGGACAGGGGGATATGGCTACACCTTC
CASSKEGTGGYGYTF
>TRBJ2-5|NA|NA|TRBV19
TGTGCCAGTAGAGGACGTCCCCTAGAGACCCAGTACTTC
CASRGRPLETQYF
>TRBJ2-3|NA|TRBD2|TRBV29-1
TGCAGCGCTGAGCGGGGGAGGGCAGATACGCAGTATTTT
CSAERGRADTQYF
>TRBJ2-2|NA|TRBD2|TRBV6-1
TGTGCCAGCAGTGAGGGACTAGTCTACGTCGGGGAGCTGTTTTTT
CASSEGLVYVGELFF
>TRBJ2-5|NA|NA|TRBV12-5
TGTGCTAGTGGTTTCTCTAAAAGGGCGCTGTTAGAAGAGACCCAGTACTTC
CASGFSKRALLEETQYF
>TRBJ1-1|NA|NA|TRBV5-3
TGTGCCAGAAGCTCAGCGAGAACTGAAGCTTTCTTT
CARSSARTEAFF
>TRBJ2-3|NA|TRBD2|TRBV19
TGTGCCAGTAGTAGAGGGACTAGCGGGGGAAGCACAGATACGCAGTATTTT
CASSRGTSGGSTDTQYF
>TRBJ1-2|NA|NA|TRBV28
TGTGCCAGCAGTTTAGGGGGCAGCCGAAACTATGGCTACACCTTC
CASSLGGSRNYGYTF